The clone carrying this TCR beta chain showed up many times. What it binds is unknown. Arm-PCR of CDR3 regions and iRepertoire HTBI primers were used to build TCR beta libraries. TCRdb independently ran MiXCR on the multiplex PCR reads; one entry per CDR3 protein. The sample has around 470,000 distinct CDR3 sequences; about 14% are singletons. This record belongs to a study of regulatory T cells in long-lasting Graves disease. The CDR3 runs to 16 residues. In germline, CDR1 is SEHNR, CDR2 FQNEAQ (reference sequence). The V gene end was trimmed by 6 bases and the J gene end by 2 bases; junction bases not matched to a gene: 9. Study conclusions and caveats: Analysis covered peripheral blood alone, not thyroid tissue. Patients with persistent disease shared over 2,500 public clonotypes, outpacing the approximately 970 shared by new patients.

Stated time point: newly diagnosed GD, antithyroid drugs for less than 3 months. Following extraction of RNA from PBMCs, that RNA was used to make the TCR library. The authors diagnosed Graves' disease using American Thyroid Association guidelines. Separately, the same data were catalogued under a study of T cells in Graves' hyperthyroidism and ophthalmopathy. That work adds: With the HTBI primer set, the TCR CDR3 went through a first round of RT-PCR.

The TCR was taken from a woman in her forties or fifties with Graves disease. V usage is TRBV7-9 and J usage is TRBJ2-1; 8 bases match TRBD2. Source: peripheral blood mononuclear cells (PBMCs), taken at new diagnosis, from a patient treated with antithyroid drugs. The CDR3, as DNA: TGTGCCAGCAGTCGTGGTGCGGGACTAGCCTACAATGAGCAGTTCTTC. This codes for CASSRGAGLAYNEQFF. Full variable domain (outside the CDR3, taken from reference TRBV7-9 and TRBJ2-1): DTGVSQNPRHKITKRGQNVTFRCDPISEHNRLYWYRQTLGQGPEFLTYFQNEAQLEKSRLLSDRFSAERPKGSFSTLEIQRTEQGDSAMYLCASSRGAGLAYNEQFFGPGTRLTVL.